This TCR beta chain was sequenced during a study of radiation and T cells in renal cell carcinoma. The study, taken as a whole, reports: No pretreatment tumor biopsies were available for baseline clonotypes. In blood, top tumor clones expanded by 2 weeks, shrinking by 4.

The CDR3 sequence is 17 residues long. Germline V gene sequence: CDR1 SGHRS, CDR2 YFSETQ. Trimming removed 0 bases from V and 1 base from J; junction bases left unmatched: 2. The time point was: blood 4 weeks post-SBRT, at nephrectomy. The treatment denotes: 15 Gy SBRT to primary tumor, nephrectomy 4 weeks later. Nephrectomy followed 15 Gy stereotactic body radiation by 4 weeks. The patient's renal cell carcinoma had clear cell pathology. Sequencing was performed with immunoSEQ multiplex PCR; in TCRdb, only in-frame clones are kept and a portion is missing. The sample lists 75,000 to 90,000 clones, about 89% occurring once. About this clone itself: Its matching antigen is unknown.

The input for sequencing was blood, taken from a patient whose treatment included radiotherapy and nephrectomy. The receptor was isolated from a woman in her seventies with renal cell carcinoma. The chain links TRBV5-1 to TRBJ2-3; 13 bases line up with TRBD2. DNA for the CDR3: TGCGCCAGCAGCTTGGTGGGGACTAGCGGGGGCACAGATACGCAGTATTTT. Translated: CASSLVGTSGGTDTQYF. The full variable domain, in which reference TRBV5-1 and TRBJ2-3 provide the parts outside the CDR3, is KAGVTQTPRYLIKTRGQQVTLSCSPISGHRSVSWYQQTPGQGLQFLFEYFSETQRNKGNFPGRFSGRQFSNSRSEMNVSTLELGDSALYLCASSLVGTSGGTDTQYFGPGTRLTVL.